The T cell receptor beta chain described here comes from a study of cytomegalovirus exposure and HLA in healthy donors. Study observations and caveats: In a later analysis, TCR beta V- and J-gene trimming showed a link to a missense DCLRE1C variant.

Primers: 60 Vbeta forward and 13 Jbeta reverse. Here immunoSEQ multiplex PCR was the method, and the copy in TCRdb shows in-frame clones only, minus some. The table has around 200,000 clones, roughly four fifths seen once. On this clone itself: What it recognizes is unknown. One end of the junction varies from germline; a read error may be responsible.

There are 11 residues in the CDR3. Germline V CDR1 and CDR2: GTSNPN, SVGIG (reference sequence). This receptor was obtained from a girl under 18 in good health and CMV-seronegative. Sequenced input: PBMCs. The chain couples TRBV30 to TRBJ2-4; TRBD1 is a possible D gene (5 bases). CDR3 nucleotide sequence: TGTGCCTGGAGTCAAGGGGCCCTGATGGACTTC. This encodes CAWSQGALMDF. Supplemented by reference TRBV30 and TRBJ2-4, the full variable domain reads SQTIHQWPATLVQPVGSPLSLECTVEGTSNPNLYWYRQAAGRGLQLLFYSVGIGQISSEVPQNLSASRPQDRQFILSSKKLLLSDSGFYLCAWSQGALMDFGAGTRLSVL.